This TCR beta chain was profiled in a study of blood T cells in healthy people across ages. Researchers report isolating at least 6.5 million PBMCs per sample. A minimum of 6 micrograms of total RNA was extracted per sample. Note on this clonotype: An end of the junction differs from the germline gene, which may be a read error.

A second PCR, run for roughly 7 to 12 cycles, used a sample-barcoded 5' primer plus a J-beta primer mix. Each cDNA molecule received a tag from a template-switch adaptor that had 12 random nucleotides. From each sample, at least 2.5 million paired-end reads containing CDR3 were obtained. TCRdb re-called the 5' RACE reads with MiXCR, one entry per CDR3 protein. The sample has about 620,000 distinct CDR3 sequences, roughly half seen once. This CDR3 is built from 17 residues. Per the germline V gene, CDR1 is SQVTM and CDR2 is ANQGSEA. The TCR originated in a woman at least 80 years old in good health. The sequencing sample was made of blood. V and J are TRBV29-1 and TRBJ2-3, with 7 bases that match TRBD1. The CDR3, as DNA: TGCGAATCTAATGGACAGGCGATCCGGGCGACCACAGAGACGCAGTATTTT. It specifies CESNGQAIRATTETQYF.